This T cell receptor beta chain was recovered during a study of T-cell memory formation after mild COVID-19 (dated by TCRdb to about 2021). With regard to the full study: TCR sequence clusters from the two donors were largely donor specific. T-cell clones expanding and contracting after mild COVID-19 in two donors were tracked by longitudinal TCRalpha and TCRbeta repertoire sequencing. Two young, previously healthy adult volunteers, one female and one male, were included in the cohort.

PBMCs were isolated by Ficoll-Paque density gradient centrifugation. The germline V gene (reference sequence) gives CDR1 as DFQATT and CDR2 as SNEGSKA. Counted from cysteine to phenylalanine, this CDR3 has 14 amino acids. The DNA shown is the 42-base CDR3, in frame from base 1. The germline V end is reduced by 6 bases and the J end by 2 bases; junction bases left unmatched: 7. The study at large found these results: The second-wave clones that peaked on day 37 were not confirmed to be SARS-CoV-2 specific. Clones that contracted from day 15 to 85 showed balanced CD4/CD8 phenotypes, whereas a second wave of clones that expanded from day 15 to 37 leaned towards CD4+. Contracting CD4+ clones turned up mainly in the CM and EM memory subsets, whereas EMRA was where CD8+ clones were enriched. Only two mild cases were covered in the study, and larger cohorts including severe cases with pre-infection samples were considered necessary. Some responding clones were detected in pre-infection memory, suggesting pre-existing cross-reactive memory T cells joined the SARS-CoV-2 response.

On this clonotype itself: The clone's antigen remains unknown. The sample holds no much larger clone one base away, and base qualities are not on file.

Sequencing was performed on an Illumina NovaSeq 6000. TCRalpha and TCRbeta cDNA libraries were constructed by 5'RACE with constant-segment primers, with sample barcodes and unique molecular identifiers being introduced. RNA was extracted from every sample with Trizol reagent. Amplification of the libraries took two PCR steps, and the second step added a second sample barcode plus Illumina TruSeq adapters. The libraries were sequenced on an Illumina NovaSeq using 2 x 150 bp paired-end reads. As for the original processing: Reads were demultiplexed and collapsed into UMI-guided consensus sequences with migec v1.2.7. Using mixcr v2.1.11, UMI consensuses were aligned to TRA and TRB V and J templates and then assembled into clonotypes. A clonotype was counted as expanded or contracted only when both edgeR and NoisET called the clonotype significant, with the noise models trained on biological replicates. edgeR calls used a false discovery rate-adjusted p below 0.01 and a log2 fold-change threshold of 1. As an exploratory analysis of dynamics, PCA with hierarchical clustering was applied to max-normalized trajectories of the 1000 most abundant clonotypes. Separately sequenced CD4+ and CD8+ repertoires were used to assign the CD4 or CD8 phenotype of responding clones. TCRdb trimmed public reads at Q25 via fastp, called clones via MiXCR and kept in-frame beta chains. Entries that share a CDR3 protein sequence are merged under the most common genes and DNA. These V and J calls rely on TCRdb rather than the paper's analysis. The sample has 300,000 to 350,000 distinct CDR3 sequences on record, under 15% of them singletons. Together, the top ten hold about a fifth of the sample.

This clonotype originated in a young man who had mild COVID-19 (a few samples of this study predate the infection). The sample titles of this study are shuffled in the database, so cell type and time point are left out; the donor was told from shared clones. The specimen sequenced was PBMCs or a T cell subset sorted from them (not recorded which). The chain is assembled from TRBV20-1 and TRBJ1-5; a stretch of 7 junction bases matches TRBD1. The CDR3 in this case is CSAAGGWGNQPQHF. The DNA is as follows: TGCAGTGCGGCAGGGGGTTGGGGCAATCAGCCCCAGCATTTT.